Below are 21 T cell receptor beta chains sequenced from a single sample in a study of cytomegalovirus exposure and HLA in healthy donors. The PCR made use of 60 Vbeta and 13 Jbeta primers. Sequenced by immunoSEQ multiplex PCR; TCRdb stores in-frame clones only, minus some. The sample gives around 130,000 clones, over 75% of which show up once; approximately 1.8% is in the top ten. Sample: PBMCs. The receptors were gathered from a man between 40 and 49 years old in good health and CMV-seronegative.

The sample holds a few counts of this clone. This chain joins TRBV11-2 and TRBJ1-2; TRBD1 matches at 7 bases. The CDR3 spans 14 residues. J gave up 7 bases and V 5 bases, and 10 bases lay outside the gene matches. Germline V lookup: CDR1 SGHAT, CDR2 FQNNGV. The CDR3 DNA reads TGTGCCAGCAGCCCTATCGGGACAGTAGGTGGCTACACCTTC. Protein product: CASSPIGTVGGYTF. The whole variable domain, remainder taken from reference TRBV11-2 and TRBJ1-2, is EAGVAQSPRYKIIEKRQSVAFWCNPISGHATLYWYQQILGQGPKLLIQFQNNGVVDDSQLPKDRFSAERLKGVDSTLKIQPAKLEDSAVYLCASSPIGTVGGYTFGSGTRLTVV.

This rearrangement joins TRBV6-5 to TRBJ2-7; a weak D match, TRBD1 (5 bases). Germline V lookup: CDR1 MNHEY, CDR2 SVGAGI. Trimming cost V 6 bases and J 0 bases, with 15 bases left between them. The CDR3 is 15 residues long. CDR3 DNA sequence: TGTGCCAGCAGCCCGACAGTTTTAAGCTCCTACGAGCAGTACTTC. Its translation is CASSPTVLSSYEQYF.

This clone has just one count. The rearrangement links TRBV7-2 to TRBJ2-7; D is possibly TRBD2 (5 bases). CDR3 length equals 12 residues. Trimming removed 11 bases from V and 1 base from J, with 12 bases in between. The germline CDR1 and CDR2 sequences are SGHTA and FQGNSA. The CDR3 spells CASEGFSYEQYF. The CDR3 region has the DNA TGTGCCTCTGAGGGCTTTTCCTACGAGCAGTACTTC.

This CDR3 is CASSSWSRQGETEAFF. The CDR3 DNA is TGTGCCAGCAGCTCTTGGTCTAGACAGGGCGAGACTGAAGCTTTCTTT. The chain carries TRBV11-2 and TRBJ1-1; TRBD1 matches at 7 bases. The CDR3 has 16 residues. V trimming: 4 bases; J trimming: 5 bases; junction bases outside the gene matches: 13. CDR1 and CDR2 (germline): SGHAT, FQNNGV. Combining the CDR3 with reference TRBV11-2 and TRBJ1-1 gives the whole variable domain EAGVAQSPRYKIIEKRQSVAFWCNPISGHATLYWYQQILGQGPKLLIQFQNNGVVDDSQLPKDRFSAERLKGVDSTLKIQPAKLEDSAVYLCASSSWSRQGETEAFFGQGTRLTVV.

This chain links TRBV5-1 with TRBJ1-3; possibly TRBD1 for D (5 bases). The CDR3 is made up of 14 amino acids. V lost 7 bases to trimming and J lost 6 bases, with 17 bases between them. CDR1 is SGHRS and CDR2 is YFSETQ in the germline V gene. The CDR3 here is CASHDATASNTIYF. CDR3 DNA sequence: TGCGCCAGCCACGACGCGACAGCATCAAACACCATATATTTT.

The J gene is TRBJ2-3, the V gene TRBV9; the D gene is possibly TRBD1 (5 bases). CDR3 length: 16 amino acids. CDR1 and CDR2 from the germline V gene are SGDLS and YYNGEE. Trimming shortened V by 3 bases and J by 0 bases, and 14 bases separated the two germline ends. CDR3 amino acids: CASSALPGLSTDTQYF. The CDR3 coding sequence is TGTGCCAGCAGCGCCTTGCCAGGGCTAAGCACAGATACGCAGTATTTT.

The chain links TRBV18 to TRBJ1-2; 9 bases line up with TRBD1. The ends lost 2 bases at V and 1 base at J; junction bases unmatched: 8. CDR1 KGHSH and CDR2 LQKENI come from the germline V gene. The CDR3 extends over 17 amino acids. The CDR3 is CASSPELGQGVNYGYTF. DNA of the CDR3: TGTGCCAGCTCACCAGAATTGGGACAGGGCGTTAACTATGGCTACACCTTC.

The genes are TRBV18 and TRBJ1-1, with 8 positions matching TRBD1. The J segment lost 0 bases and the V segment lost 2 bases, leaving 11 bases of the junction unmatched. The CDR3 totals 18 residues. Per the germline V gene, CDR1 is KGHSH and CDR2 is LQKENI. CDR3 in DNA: TGTGCCAGCTCACCATCGCAACCAGGACAGGGAATGAACACTGAAGCTTTCTTT. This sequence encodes CASSPSQPGQGMNTEAFF.

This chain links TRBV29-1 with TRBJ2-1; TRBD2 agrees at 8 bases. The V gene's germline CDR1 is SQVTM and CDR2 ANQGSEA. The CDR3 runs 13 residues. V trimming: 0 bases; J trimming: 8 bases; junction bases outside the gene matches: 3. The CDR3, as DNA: TGCAGCGTTGAAGATCGGGGGGGAGATGAGCAGTTCTTC. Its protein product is CSVEDRGGDEQFF.

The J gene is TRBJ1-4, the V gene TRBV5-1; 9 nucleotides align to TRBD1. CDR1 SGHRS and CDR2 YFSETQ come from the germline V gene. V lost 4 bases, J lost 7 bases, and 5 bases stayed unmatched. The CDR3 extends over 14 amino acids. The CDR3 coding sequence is TGCGCCAGCAGCCCCGGGACAGGGTTTGAAAAACTGTTTTTT. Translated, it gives CASSPGTGFEKLFF.

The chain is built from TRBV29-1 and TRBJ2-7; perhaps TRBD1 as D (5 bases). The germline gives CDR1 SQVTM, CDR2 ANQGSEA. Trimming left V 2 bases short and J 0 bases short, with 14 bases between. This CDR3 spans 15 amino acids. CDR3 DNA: TGCAGCGTTGAAAGGGCGGACACGAGCTCCTACGAGCAGTACTTC. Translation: CSVERADTSSYEQYF.

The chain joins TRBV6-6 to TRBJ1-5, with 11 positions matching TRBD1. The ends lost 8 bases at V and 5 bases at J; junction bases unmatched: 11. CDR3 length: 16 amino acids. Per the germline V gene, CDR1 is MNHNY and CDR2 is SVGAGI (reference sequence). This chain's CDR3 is CASGDRGQGVYQPQHF. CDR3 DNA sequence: TGTGCCAGCGGAGACCGGGGACAGGGGGTCTATCAGCCCCAGCATTTT.

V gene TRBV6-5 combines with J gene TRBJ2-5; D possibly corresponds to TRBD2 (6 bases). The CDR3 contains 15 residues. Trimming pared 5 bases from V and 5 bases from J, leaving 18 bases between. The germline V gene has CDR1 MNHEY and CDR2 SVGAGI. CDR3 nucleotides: TGTGCCAGCAGTCAATCATCTAGCGTTGGGGAGACCCAGTACTTC. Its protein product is CASSQSSSVGETQYF.

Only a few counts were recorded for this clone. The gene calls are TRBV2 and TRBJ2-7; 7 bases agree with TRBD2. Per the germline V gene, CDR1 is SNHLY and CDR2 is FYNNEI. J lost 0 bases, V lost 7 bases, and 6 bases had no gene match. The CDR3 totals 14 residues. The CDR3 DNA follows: TGTGCCAGCAACCGGGAGGACAACTCCTACGAGCAGTACTTC. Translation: CASNREDNSYEQYF.

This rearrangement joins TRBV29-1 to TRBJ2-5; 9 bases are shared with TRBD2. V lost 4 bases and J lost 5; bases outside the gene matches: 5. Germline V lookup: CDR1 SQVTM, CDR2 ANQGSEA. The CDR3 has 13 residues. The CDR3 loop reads CSVGVSGRETQYF. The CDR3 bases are TGCAGCGTTGGTGTCAGCGGGAGGGAGACCCAGTACTTC.

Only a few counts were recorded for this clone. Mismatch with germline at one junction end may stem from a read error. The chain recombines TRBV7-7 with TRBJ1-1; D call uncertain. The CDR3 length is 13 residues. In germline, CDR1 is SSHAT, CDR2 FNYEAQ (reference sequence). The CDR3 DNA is TGTGCTAGCAGCGCCCTCAGGAACACTGAAGCTTTCTTT. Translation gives CASSALRNTEAFF. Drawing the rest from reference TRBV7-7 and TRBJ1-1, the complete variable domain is GAGVSQSPRYKVTKRGQDVTLRCDPISSHATLYWYQQALGQGPEFLTYFNYEAQPDKSGLPSDRFSAERPEGSISTLTIQRTEQRDSAMYRCASSALRNTEAFFGQGTRLTVV.

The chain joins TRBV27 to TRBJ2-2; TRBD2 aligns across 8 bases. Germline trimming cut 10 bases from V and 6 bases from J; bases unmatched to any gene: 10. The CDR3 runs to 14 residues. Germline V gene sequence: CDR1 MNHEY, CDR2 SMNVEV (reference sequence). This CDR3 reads CATRAGVLAGELFF. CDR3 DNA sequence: TGTGCCACCAGAGCGGGAGTTCTAGCCGGGGAGCTGTTTTTT.

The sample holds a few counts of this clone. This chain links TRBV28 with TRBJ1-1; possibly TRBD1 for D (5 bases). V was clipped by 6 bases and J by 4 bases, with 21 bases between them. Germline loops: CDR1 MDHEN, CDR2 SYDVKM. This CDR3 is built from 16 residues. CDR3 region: CASSYGTPGGGTEAFF. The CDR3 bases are TGTGCCAGCAGCTACGGGACCCCCGGGGGTGGCACTGAAGCTTTCTTT.

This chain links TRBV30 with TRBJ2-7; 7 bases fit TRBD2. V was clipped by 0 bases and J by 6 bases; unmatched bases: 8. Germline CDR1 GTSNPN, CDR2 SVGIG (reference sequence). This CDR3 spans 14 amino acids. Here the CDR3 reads CAWSVKGGHGEQYF. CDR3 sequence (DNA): TGTGCCTGGAGTGTTAAGGGAGGGCATGGCGAGCAGTACTTC.

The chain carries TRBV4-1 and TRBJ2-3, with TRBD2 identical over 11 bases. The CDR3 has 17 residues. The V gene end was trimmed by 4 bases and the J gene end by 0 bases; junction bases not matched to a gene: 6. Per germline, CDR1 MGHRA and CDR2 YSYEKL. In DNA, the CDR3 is TGCGCCAGCAGCCCCACCGGGACTAGCGGTAGCACAGATACGCAGTATTTT. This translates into CASSPTGTSGSTDTQYF.

CDR3 sequence: CASSVEFGTGAYNEQFF. The CDR3, as DNA: TGTGCCAGCAGCGTAGAGTTCGGGACAGGGGCCTACAATGAGCAGTTCTTC. V gene TRBV9 combines with J gene TRBJ2-1; 10 bases agree with TRBD1. Trimming took 0 bases from V and 2 from J; bases not matched to a gene: 5. This CDR3 has 17 amino acids. CDR1 is SGDLS and CDR2 is YYNGEE in the germline V gene.